This T cell receptor (beta chain) was profiled in a study of cytomegalovirus exposure and HLA in healthy donors. General study points: Judged likely to be a sequencing artifact was a cluster of highly shared sequence variants. Further analysis was carried out later, and it showed several of the most significant clusters appearing linked to common viral pathogens.

The PCR made use of 60 Vbeta and 13 Jbeta primers. Authors' methods: Later analysis identified 80 million to 90 million unique TCR beta chains, around 10 million shared. Libraries were prepared by immunoSEQ multiplex PCR; TCRdb keeps only in-frame clonotypes and omits some of them. V, J and clone size are those of that table, while D and trimming were read from the DNA. The data contain some 130,000 clones, more than 75% of them seen just once; the ten biggest clones take up around 2.2%. At collection, donors were nominally healthy, but unrecorded immune exposures were probable. From germline, CDR1 is MGHRA and CDR2 YSYEKL. V gave up 4 bases and J gave up 5 bases; unmatched junction bases: 7. This CDR3 has 15 amino acids. Notes on this clone: The antigen is undetermined.

The receptor was isolated from a man aged 25 to 45 in good health and CMV-seronegative. The sample comprised PBMCs. The rearrangement joins TRBV4-1 to TRBJ2-5; TRBD1 matches at 10 bases. The CDR3: CASSRFGGQGETQYF. For the CDR3, the DNA is TGCGCCAGCAGCCGATTCGGGGGACAGGGGGAGACCCAGTACTTC.